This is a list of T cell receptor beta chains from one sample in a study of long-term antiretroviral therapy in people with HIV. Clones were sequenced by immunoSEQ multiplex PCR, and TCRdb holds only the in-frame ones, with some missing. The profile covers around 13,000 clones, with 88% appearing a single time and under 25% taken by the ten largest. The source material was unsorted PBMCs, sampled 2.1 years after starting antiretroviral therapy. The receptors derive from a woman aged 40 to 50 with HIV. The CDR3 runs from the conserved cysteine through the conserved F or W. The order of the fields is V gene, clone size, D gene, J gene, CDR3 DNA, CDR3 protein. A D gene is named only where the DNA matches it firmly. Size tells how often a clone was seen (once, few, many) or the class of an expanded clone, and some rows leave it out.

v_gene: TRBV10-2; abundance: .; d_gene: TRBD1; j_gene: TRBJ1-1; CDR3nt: TGCGCCAGCAGTGGTCAGGGGGCTATCACTGAAGCTTTCTTT; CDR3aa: CASSGQGAITEAFF
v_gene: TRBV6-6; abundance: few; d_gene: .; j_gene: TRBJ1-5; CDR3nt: TGTGCCAGCAGTTCCTTGACCGGCGCCGAGTGGCCCCAGCATTTT; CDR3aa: CASSSLTGAEWPQHF
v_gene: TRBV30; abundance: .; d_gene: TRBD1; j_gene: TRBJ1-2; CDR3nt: TGTGCCTGGGCAACCGGGACAGGGGGATTCTATGGCTACACCTTC; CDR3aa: CAWATGTGGFYGYTF
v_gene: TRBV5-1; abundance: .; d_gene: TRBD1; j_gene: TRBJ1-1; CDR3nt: TGCGCCAGCAGCTTGCGGCAGGGGGCCATTCTTCAGCGGGACACTGAAGCTTTCTTT; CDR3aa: CASSLRQGAILQRDTEAFF
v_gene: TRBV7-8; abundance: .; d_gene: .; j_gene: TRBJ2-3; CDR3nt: TGTGCCAGCAGCTTAGACGTACTAAGCACAGATACGCAGTATTTT; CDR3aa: CASSLDVLSTDTQYF
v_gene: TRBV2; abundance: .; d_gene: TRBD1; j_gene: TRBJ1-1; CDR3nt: TGTGCCAGCAGGTGGACAGGGTGGGGAACTGAAGCTTTCTTT; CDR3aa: CASRWTGWGTEAFF
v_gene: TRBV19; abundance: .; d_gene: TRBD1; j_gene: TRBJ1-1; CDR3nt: TGTGCCAGTAGTATCCGGACAGGGCTTGGCACTGAAGCTTTCTTT; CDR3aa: CASSIRTGLGTEAFF
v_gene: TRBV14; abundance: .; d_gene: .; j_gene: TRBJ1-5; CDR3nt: TGTGCCAGCAGCCGAGGGGGAAGTCAGCCCCAGCATTTT; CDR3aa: CASSRGGSQPQHF
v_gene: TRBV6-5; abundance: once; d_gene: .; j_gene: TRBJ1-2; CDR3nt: TGTGCCAGCAGTAAACTGGGGCGGGGGGGCGGCTACACCTTC; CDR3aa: CASSKLGRGGGYTF
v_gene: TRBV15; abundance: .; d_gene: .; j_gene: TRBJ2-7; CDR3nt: TGTGCCACCAGCAGAGATGGGCGATCTGGGCAGTACTTC; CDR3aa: CATSRDGRSGQYF
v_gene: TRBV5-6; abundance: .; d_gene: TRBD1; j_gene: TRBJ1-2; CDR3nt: TGTGCCAGCAGAAAAAGGACAGGGCTCTATGGCTACACCTTC; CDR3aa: CASRKRTGLYGYTF
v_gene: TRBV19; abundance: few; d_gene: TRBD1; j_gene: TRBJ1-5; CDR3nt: TGTGCCAGTAGTATAGGGACAGGTAGGGAACAGCCCCAGCATTTT; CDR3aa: CASSIGTGREQPQHF
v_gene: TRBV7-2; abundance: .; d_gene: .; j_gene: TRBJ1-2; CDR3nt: TGTGCCAGCAGCTTAGAGTCAGGGATTGGCTACACCTTC; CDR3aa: CASSLESGIGYTF
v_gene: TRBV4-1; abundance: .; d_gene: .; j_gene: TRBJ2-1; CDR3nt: TGCGCCAGCAGCCGCACCGAGGGTTTCGATGAGCAGTTCTTC; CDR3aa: CASSRTEGFDEQFF
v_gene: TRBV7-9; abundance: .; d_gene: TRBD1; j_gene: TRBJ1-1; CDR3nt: TGTGCCAGCAGCCCCTCGGGACAGGGTGGGGAGGCTTTCTTT; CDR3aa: CASSPSGQGGEAFF
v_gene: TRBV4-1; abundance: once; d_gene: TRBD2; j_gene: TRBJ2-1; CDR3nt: TGCGCCAGCAGCCTCCTAGCGGGGGCCCCGAGCTCCTACAATGAGCAGTTCTTC; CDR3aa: CASSLLAGAPSSYNEQFF
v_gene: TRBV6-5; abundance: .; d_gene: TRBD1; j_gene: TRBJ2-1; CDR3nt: TGTGCCAGCAGCCTACAGGGGAATGACTACAATGAGCAGTTCTTC; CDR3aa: CASSLQGNDYNEQFF
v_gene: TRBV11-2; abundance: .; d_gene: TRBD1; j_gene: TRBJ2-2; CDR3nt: TGTGCCAGCTTCAGGGGGCTCACCGGGGAGCTGTTTTTT; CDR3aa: CASFRGLTGELFF
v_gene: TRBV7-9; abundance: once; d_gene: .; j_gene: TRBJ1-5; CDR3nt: TGTGCCAGCAGCTTAACCAAGGGGGGCAGCATGGGTAGCAATCAGCCCCAGCATTTT; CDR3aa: CASSLTKGGSMGSNQPQHF
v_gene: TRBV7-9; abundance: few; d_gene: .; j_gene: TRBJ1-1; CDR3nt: TGTGCCAGCAGCTTATCGATTTCTGAAGCTTTCTTT; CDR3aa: CASSLSISEAFF